One sample yielded the 11 T cell receptor beta chains listed below, sequenced in a study of control samples from healthy donors and cancer patients. TCRdb keeps only in-frame clones here, not all; method: immunoSEQ multiplex PCR. The table lists about 130,000 clones, around 93% of them singletons, with more than 6.5% in the top ten. Specimen: blood. The receptors were gathered from a young man in good health.

The chain combines TRBV5-1 with TRBJ1-1; D uncertain. This CDR3 comprises 13 residues. Germline lookup yields CDR1 SGHRS and CDR2 YFSETQ. V lost 4 bases to trimming and J lost 4 bases, with 11 bases between them. The DNA of the CDR3 is TGCGCCAGCAGCCGCGCCCAGATCACTGAAGCTTTCTTT. This translates into CASSRAQITEAFF.

This chain joins TRBV15 and TRBJ2-5, with D perhaps matching TRBD2 (6 bases). The V gene lost 0 bases and the J gene lost 5 bases, with 13 bases spanning the gap. The CDR3 totals 15 residues. CDR1 LNHNV and CDR2 YYDKDF come from the germline V gene (reference sequence). CDR3 sequence reads: CATSRDRGSGETQYF. The CDR3 coding sequence is TGTGCCACCAGCAGAGATCGGGGGTCGGGGGAGACCCAGTACTTC.

This sequence joins TRBV6-4 and TRBJ2-1; D unresolved. This CDR3 spans 15 amino acids. The germline V gene has CDR1 MRHNA and CDR2 SNTAGT. V was pared by 4 bases and J by 6 bases, with 16 bases between. DNA of the CDR3: TGTGCCAGCAGTGTTCAGTGGTCCCGACCCAATGAGCAGTTCTTC. This codes for CASSVQWSRPNEQFF.

The genes are TRBV4-1 and TRBJ1-5, with D tentatively TRBD1 (5 bases). CDR3 length equals 14 residues. Looked up from germline, CDR1 is MGHRA and CDR2 is YSYEKL. V lost 3 bases and J 5 bases, leaving 11 bases between the germline ends. This chain's CDR3 is CASSQYWGYQPQHF. DNA of the CDR3: TGCGCCAGCAGCCAGTACTGGGGGTATCAGCCCCAGCATTTT.

The J gene is TRBJ1-5, the V gene TRBV5-5; 7 nucleotides align to TRBD1. V shed 3 bases and J 6 bases; nucleotides not matched to a gene: 6. The CDR3 covers 14 residues. Germline V gene sequence: CDR1 SGHKS, CDR2 YYEKEE (reference sequence). CDR3 nucleotide sequence: TGTGCCAGCAGCTATGGACAGGCGGGTCAGCCCCAGCATTTT. This translates into CASSYGQAGQPQHF.

This rearrangement joins TRBV5-1 to TRBJ1-1, with D possibly being TRBD1 (5 bases). Germline-derived CDR1 and CDR2 are SGHRS and YFSETQ. The V and J ends lost 4 bases and 4 bases respectively, with 11 bases between them. The CDR3 is 13 amino acids. CDR3 sequence: CASSLEGSTEAFF. As DNA, the CDR3 is TGCGCCAGCAGCCTTGAGGGGAGCACTGAAGCTTTCTTT.

The chain joins TRBV6-5 to TRBJ2-3, with 9 bases identical to TRBD1. The germline gives CDR1 MNHEY, CDR2 SVGAGI. The junction had 5 bases not matched to a gene; V was cut back by 6 bases and J by 10 bases. CDR3 length: 12 amino acids. The CDR3 region has the DNA TGTGCCAGCAGACCAGACAGGGGGTCGCAGTATTTT. Translating it yields CASRPDRGSQYF.

J is TRBJ2-5 and V is TRBV15, with 7 bases aligning to TRBD2. The CDR3 has 15 residues. Germline lookup yields CDR1 LNHNV and CDR2 YYDKDF (reference sequence). J lost 5 bases, V lost 5 bases, and 11 bases had no gene match. CDR3 protein: CATSRERDYWETQYF. The CDR3 nucleotides read TGTGCCACCAGCCGGGAAAGGGACTACTGGGAGACCCAGTACTTC.

V usage is TRBV4-2 and J usage is TRBJ1-1; 7 nucleotides agree with TRBD1. This CDR3 region has 16 residues. V was pared by 1 base and J by 3 bases, with 8 bases of the junction left unmatched. Germline loops: CDR1 LGHNA, CDR2 YNFKEQ. CDR3 amino acids: CASSQGPDRVDTEAFF. The CDR3, as DNA: TGTGCCAGCAGCCAAGGGCCCGACAGGGTAGACACTGAAGCTTTCTTT.

The genes are TRBV10-3 and TRBJ1-2; D might be TRBD1 (6 bases). The CDR3 is 15 residues long. The V end lost 11 bases, the J end lost 0 bases, and 19 bases lay between the germline ends. The germline gives CDR1 ENHRY, CDR2 SYGVKD. This chain's CDR3 is CAAGLGDTANYGYTF. In nucleotides, the CDR3 is TGTGCCGCGGGGCTTGGGGACACAGCTAACTATGGCTACACCTTC.

The chain has TRBV9 and TRBJ2-2; weak D call: TRBD1 (6 bases). Germline V gene lookup returns CDR1 SGDLS and CDR2 YYNGEE. The length of the CDR3 is 13 residues. The germline V and J ends were trimmed by 6 bases and 0 bases, with 6 bases remaining between them. The DNA for the CDR3 is TGTGCCAGCAAGGGGGCGAACACCGGGGAGCTGTTTTTT. It specifies CASKGANTGELFF.